This T cell receptor beta chain was recorded in a study of blood T cells in healthy people across ages (dated by TCRdb to 2015 to 2017). Some background on the complete study: In model experiments, template switching captured about one uniquely barcoded TCR beta cDNA molecule for every two T cells. To track age-related changes in TCR beta repertoire diversity, the study relied on deep sequencing normalized with unique cDNA molecular identifiers. The donors were split into four age groups: young (average roughly 15 years), middle-aged (roughly 39), aged (62) and long-lived (approximately 89). Donors of different ages were randomly distributed across sequencing lanes to avoid experimental bias. For two donors (one aged 18 to 30 and one aged 80 or older), the study analyzed two additional independent replicas of 1 million unique cDNA reads from the same blood draw. On the study overall, not on this receptor specifically: As age increased, observed TCR beta diversity per million T cells dropped in a roughly linear way, and a significant reduction was already evident by age around 41. The CMV infection status of donors was not known, potentially confounding age-related changes in expanded clonotypes. Conclusive comparison of naive and antigen-experienced compartments was prevented by the profiling of bulk unsorted PBMCs. Observed TCR beta diversity correlated strongly with the percentage of naive T cells measured by flow cytometry. Compared with the aged group, the long-lived group had more naive CD4+ T cells, fewer expanded clones and increased TCR diversity, suggesting age selection. Estimates of total diversity based on one million sequenced T cells were considered lower bounds and underestimates.

V is cut by 3 bases and J by 0 bases, and the space between the germline ends is 8 bases. The CDR1 and CDR2 encoded by the germline V gene are ENHRY and SYGVKD. From cysteine to phenylalanine, the CDR3 is 14 amino acids long. Only the CDR3 portion is preserved as DNA: 42 bases, with reading frame beginning at the first base. Donors were a few dozen systemically healthy Caucasian individuals from Russia aged roughly 6 to 90 years. Ten milliliters of peripheral blood were drawn from each donor into EDTA-treated Vacutainer tubes. Ficoll-Paque density-gradient centrifugation was used to isolate PBMCs, with at least 6.5 million per sample. Total RNA was extracted from PBMCs with Trizol reagent, with at least 5.5 micrograms obtained per sample. The percentages of naive CD45RAhigh/CD27high T cells were determined by flow cytometry on a PBMC aliquot from every donor. The receptor library was made with 5' RACE. TCRdb lists the instrument as Illumina HiSeq 2500. A second PCR of roughly 6 to 12 cycles was run with a J-beta primer mix and a sample-barcoded 5' primer. Each TCR beta cDNA molecule received a unique molecular identifier from a template-switch 5' adaptor carrying 12 random nucleotides. At least 2.5 million CDR3-containing paired-end reads were obtained from each sample. First-strand cDNA was synthesized from all RNA with the Mint cDNA synthesis kit, primed by a TRBC-specific oligonucleotide. Following uracil-DNA glycosylase treatment, a first 18-cycle PCR with universal primers M1SS and BC2_uni_R was performed on all cDNA. The source study handled its data this way. Each sample was normalized by randomly selecting 1 million high-quality reads, each carrying a distinct molecular identifier. Instead of being binned into consensus sequences, reads that shared molecular identifiers were thrown out. MiTCR, set to a Q25 quality threshold and the strictest error-elimination algorithm, was used for CDR3 identification, clonotype clustering and error correction. A nonparametric unseen species model using Euler transformation provided a lower-bound estimate of total TCR beta diversity. TCRdb took the public reads, trimmed them with fastp at Q25, ran MiXCR for clone calling and kept in-frame beta chains. CDR3 protein duplicates are merged, each entry listing the most common genes and DNA. TCRdb's processing, not the authors' own work, is the source of the V and J calls. This sample is represented by hundreds of thousands of distinct CDR3 sequences; 58% of them were singletons. The ten largest clonotypes hold 30% to 45% of the sample.

This clonotype was detected only a few times. Its recognized antigen is unknown. No base quality values were provided; no much bigger clone lies one nucleotide off. Sequenced input: blood. The sequence came from a man aged 55 to 70 in good health. The V and J genes are TRBV10-3 and TRBJ1-2, with no confident D gene call. The DNA sequence is as follows: TGTGCCATCAGTGAAGACACCGCTAACTATGGCTACACCTTC. It encodes CAISEDTANYGYTF.